The sequence of this T cell receptor beta chain was determined in a study of blood T cell repertoires in COVID-19. Turning to the study itself: Sites in the United States, Italy and Spain provided acute and convalescent COVID-19 samples. T cells, B-cell-depleted T cells, or PBMCs provided the cDNA or gDNA that served as material.

This clone occurred a few times. This study enrolled people aged roughly 18 to 89 from around 26 US geographic areas. Participant reports of clinical history set cohort assignment. The repertoire was sequenced with immunoSEQ multiplex PCR; TCRdb's copy has only in-frame clones and lacks some. The sample lists hundreds of thousands of clones; 70% to 90% were seen once. Trimming at V came to 0 bases and at J to 4 bases, leaving 4 bases not matched to a gene. The CDR3 loop spans 16 amino acids. Germline lookup yields CDR1 MNHNS and CDR2 SASEGT. This sequence originates from a man aged 30 to 39 with acute COVID-19. Material for sequencing was PBMCs or T cells enriched from blood (not recorded which). The rearrangement joins TRBV6-1 to TRBJ2-2, with TRBD2 matching over 8 bases. The CDR3: CASSEAPGGATGELFF. CDR3 in DNA: TGTGCCAGCAGTGAAGCGCCCGGGGGGGCCACCGGGGAGCTGTTTTTT.